This TCR beta chain was profiled in a study of CD8 T cells in ankylosing spondylitis. Study results and limitations: Clones that were linked to disease were CD8+ and were relatively rare in peripheral blood. What seemed typical of ankylosing spondylitis blood was a TCR beta motif built from roughly eight highly homologous variants.

V lost 4 bases, J lost 3 bases, and 3 bases stayed unmatched. CDR1 SGHRS and CDR2 YFSETQ come from the germline V gene. The CDR3 has 14 amino acids. Note on this clonotype: The antigen is not known.

TCRdb reanalysed the 5' RACE reads using MiXCR and keeps one entry per CDR3 protein. The sample has 200,000 to 250,000 distinct CDR3 sequences, around 16% seen once; the top ten hold under 45%. The receptor comes from a male donor with ankylosing spondylitis. The sequencing input was blood, either unsorted or a sorted T cell fraction (not recorded which). The chain combines TRBV5-1 with TRBJ2-5; 10 bases are a match to TRBD2. The CDR3 sequence is CASSRSGGEETQYF. CDR3 nucleotide sequence: TGCGCCAGCAGCCGAAGCGGGGGGGAAGAGACCCAGTACTTC.